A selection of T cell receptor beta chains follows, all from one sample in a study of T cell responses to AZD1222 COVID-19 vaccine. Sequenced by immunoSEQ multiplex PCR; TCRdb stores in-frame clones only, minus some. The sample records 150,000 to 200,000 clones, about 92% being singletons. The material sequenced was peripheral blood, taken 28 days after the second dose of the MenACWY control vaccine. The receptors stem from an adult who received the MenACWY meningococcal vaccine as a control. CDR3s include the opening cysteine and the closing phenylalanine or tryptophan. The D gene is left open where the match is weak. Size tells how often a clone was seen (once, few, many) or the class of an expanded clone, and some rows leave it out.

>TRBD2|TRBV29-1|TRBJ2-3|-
CSVEPGGPLDTQYF
TGCAGCGTTGAACCGGGAGGGCCGTTGGATACGCAGTATTTT
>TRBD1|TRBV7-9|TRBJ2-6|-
CASSRYRGDYKSGANVLTF
TGTGCCAGCAGCCGGTACAGGGGCGACTATAAATCTGGGGCCAACGTCCTGACTTTC
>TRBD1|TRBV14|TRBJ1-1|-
CASSREGARAFF
TGTGCCAGCAGCCGGGAGGGGGCTAGGGCTTTCTTT
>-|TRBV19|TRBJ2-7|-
CASSMVTGSDEQYF
TGTGCCAGTAGTATGGTGACGGGCTCGGACGAGCAGTACTTC
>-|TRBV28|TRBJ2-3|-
CASSLSPWRDGTDTQYF
TGTGCCAGCAGTTTAAGCCCCTGGCGGGACGGTACAGATACGCAGTATTTT
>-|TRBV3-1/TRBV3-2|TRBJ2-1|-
CASSRQSGTPNNEQFF
TGTGCCAGCAGCCGGCAGAGCGGGACACCTAACAATGAGCAGTTCTTC
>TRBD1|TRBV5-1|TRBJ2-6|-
CASSPGQPPLANVLTF
TGCGCCAGCAGCCCGGGACAGCCCCCCTTGGCCAACGTCCTGACTTTC
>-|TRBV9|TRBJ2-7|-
CASSVTGWSGDEQYF
TGTGCCAGCAGCGTAACGGGCTGGTCCGGGGACGAGCAGTACTTC
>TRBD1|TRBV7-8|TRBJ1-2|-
CASSRGQGLGYTF
TGTGCCAGCAGCCGCGGACAGGGCCTTGGCTACACCTTC
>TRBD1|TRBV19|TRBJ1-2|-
CASSIARQGSYGYTF
TGTGCCAGTAGTATAGCCAGACAGGGATCCTATGGCTACACCTTC
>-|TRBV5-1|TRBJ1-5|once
CASSLDVGLNQPQHF
TGCGCCAGCAGCTTGGATGTAGGCCTCAATCAGCCCCAGCATTTT
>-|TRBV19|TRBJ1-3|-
CASARPAETSGNTIYF
TGTGCCAGTGCTCGACCCGCAGAGACCTCTGGAAACACCATATATTTT
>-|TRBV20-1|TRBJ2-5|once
CSASNAASRETQYF
TGCAGTGCTAGTAACGCGGCCTCCAGGGAGACCCAGTACTTC
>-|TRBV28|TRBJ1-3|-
CASSFRQPGNTIYF
TGTGCCAGCAGTTTCCGACAGCCTGGAAACACCATATATTTT
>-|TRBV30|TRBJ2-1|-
CAWNGREGGEQFF
TGTGCCTGGAACGGGCGGGAAGGGGGTGAGCAGTTCTTC
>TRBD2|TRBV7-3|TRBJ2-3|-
CASSPLGLAQRSTDTQYF
TGTGCCAGCAGCCCCCTCGGACTAGCGCAACGTAGCACAGATACGCAGTATTTT
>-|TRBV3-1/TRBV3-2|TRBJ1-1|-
CASSQGGQLEAFF
TGTGCCAGCAGCCAGGGGGGGCAGCTCGAAGCTTTCTTT
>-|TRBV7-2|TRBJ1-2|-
CASSLVPETYGYTF
TGTGCCAGCAGCTTAGTCCCGGAGACCTATGGCTACACCTTC
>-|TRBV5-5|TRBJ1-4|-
CASSWEKGITNEKLFF
TGTGCCAGCAGCTGGGAAAAGGGTATCACTAATGAAAAACTGTTTTTT
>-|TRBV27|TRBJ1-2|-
CASSFLSQLVDGYTF
TGTGCCAGCAGTTTCCTTAGTCAGCTCGTTGATGGCTACACCTTC
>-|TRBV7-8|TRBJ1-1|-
CASSFAGWNTEAFF
TGTGCCAGCAGTTTTGCTGGGTGGAACACTGAAGCTTTCTTT
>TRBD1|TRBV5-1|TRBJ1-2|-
CASSLSGQIFYGYTF
TGCGCCAGCAGCTTGTCGGGACAGATATTTTATGGCTACACCTTC
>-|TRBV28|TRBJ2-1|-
CASVEELGGNEQFF
TGTGCCAGCGTCGAGGAACTGGGGGGCAATGAGCAGTTCTTC
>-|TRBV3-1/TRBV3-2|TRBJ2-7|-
CASSDRGESSEQYF
TGTGCCAGCAGCGATAGGGGAGAGAGCTCTGAGCAGTACTTC
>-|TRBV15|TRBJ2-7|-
CATSRDRGTSSYEQYF
TGTGCCACCAGCAGAGATCGGGGGACTTCCTCCTACGAGCAGTACTTC
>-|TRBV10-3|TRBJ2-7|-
CAISADSLSYEQYF
TGTGCCATCAGTGCGGACAGCCTATCCTACGAGCAGTACTTC
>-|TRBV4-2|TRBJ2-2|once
CASSQDSPPNTGELFF
TGTGCCAGCAGCCAAGACAGCCCTCCGAACACCGGGGAGCTGTTTTTT
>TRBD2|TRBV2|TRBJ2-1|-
CASGGTRGNEQFF
TGTGCCAGCGGGGGGACTAGGGGCAATGAGCAGTTCTTC
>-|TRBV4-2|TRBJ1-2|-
CASSQDPISGGYTF
TGTGCCAGCAGCCAAGATCCGATCTCCGGAGGCTACACCTTC
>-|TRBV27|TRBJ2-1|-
CASSPSWAGKKQFF
TGTGCCAGCAGCCCATCATGGGCTGGGAAAAAGCAGTTCTTC
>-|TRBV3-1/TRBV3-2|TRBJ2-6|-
CASSQGAGANVLTF
TGTGCCAGCAGCCAAGGAGCTGGGGCCAACGTCCTGACTTTC
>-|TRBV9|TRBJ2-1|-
CASSVGGEQFF
TGTGCCAGCAGCGTAGGGGGTGAGCAGTTCTTC
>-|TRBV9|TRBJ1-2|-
CASSVLPGIEGYGYTF
TGTGCCAGCAGCGTACTCCCGGGCATAGAGGGGTATGGCTACACCTTC
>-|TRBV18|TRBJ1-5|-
CASSQTGGTNQPQHF
TGTGCCAGCTCCCAGACCGGGGGTACCAATCAGCCCCAGCATTTT
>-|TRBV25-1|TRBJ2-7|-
CASSDSRQSSYEQYF
TGTGCCAGCAGTGATTCTAGACAGAGCTCCTACGAGCAGTACTTC
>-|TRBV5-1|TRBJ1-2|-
CASSLSAAKTYGYTF
TGCGCCAGCAGCTTGTCGGCAGCCAAGACCTATGGCTACACCTTC
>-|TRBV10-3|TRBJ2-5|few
CAISESGGPQETQYF
TGTGCCATCAGTGAGTCGGGGGGGCCCCAAGAGACCCAGTACTTC
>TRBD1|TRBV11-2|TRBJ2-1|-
CASSLPPGTGIDNEQFF
TGTGCCAGCAGCTTACCCCCCGGGACAGGGATCGACAATGAGCAGTTCTTC
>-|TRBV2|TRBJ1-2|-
CASSETGRVGYTF
TGTGCCAGCAGTGAAACAGGGAGAGTTGGCTACACCTTC
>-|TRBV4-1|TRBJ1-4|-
CASSQASPGGNEKLFF
TGCGCCAGCAGCCAAGCGAGTCCAGGCGGAAATGAAAAACTGTTTTTT
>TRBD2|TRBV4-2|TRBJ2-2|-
CASSQDEELAGTGELFF
TGTGCCAGCAGCCAAGACGAGGAACTAGCGGGCACCGGGGAGCTGTTTTTT
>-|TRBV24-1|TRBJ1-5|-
CATSEGGRGSNQPQHF
TGTGCCACCAGTGAGGGGGGCAGGGGAAGCAATCAGCCCCAGCATTTT
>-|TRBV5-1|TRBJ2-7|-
CASSLAFSYEQYF
TGCGCCAGCAGCTTGGCCTTTTCCTACGAGCAGTACTTC
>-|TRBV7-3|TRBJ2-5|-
CASSLGPGETQYF
TGTGCCAGCAGCTTAGGTCCAGGGGAGACCCAGTACTTC
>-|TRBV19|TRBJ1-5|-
CASSNRYQPQHF
TGTGCCAGTAGTAACCGCTATCAGCCCCAGCATTTT
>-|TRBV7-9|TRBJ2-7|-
CASSLGGPGEQYF
TGTGCCAGCAGCTTAGGAGGCCCCGGGGAGCAGTACTTC
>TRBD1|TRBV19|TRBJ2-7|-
CASNPGQGAYEQYF
TGTGCCAGTAATCCGGGACAGGGAGCCTACGAGCAGTACTTC
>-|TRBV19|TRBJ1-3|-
CASSPREIYENTIYF
TGTGCCAGTAGTCCCCGGGAAATATACGAAAACACCATATATTTT